The 28 T cell receptor beta chains below were found in one sample sequenced in a study of a mutant IDH1 vaccine in newly diagnosed glioma. Time point of the sample: week 35, safety follow-up. Each dose delivered 300 ug of mutant IDH1 20-mer peptide subcutaneously with imiquimod. The antigens of these receptors remain unknown. Method: immunoSEQ multiplex PCR; TCRdb's copy keeps in-frame clones and lacks some. The data hold approximately 47,000 clones, with around 89% observed a single time. Sequenced here: PBMCs, sampled from a glioma patient whose treatment included an IDH1 peptide vaccine. The receptors here all came from a woman between 40 and 50 years old with glioma.

The CDR3 DNA follows: TGTGCCAGCAGAATCGGACAGGGGATTAATCAGCCCCAGCATTTT. Protein: CASRIGQGINQPQHF. The V and J genes are TRBV28 and TRBJ1-5; TRBD1 agrees at 9 bases. Trimming cost V 6 bases and J 4 bases; bases outside gene matches: 7. The CDR3 extends over 15 amino acids. Germline V gene lookup returns CDR1 MDHEN and CDR2 SYDVKM. The whole variable domain, filled in from reference TRBV28 and TRBJ1-5, reads DVKVTQSSRYLVKRTGEKVFLECVQDMDHENMFWYRQDPGLGLRLIYFSYDVKMKEKGDIPEGYSVSREKKERFSLILESASTNQTSMYLCASRIGQGINQPQHFGDGTRLSIL.

This chain links TRBV5-1 with TRBJ2-5; D not resolved. V gave up 7 bases and J gave up 1 base, with 14 bases separating them. This CDR3 comprises 14 residues. CDR1 and CDR2 from the germline V gene are SGHRS and YFSETQ. CDR3 protein: CASYQGTPQETQYF. CDR3 coding DNA: TGCGCCAGCTACCAAGGAACTCCCCAAGAGACCCAGTACTTC.

The table lists this clone with a few counts. The genes are TRBV5-1 and TRBJ1-1; maybe TRBD1 (5 bases). Germline V gives CDR1 SGHRS, CDR2 YFSETQ. Trimming cost V 1 base and J 6 bases, with 10 bases left between them. CDR3 size: 13 residues. The CDR3 loop is CASSLTGSPEAFF. CDR3 sequence (DNA): TGCGCCAGCAGCTTGACAGGCTCCCCTGAAGCTTTCTTT.

The sample holds one count of this clone. The chain couples TRBV6-6 to TRBJ1-5, with unresolved D. This CDR3 spans 14 amino acids. From germline, CDR1 is MNHNY and CDR2 SVGAGI (reference sequence). Trimming left V 6 bases short and J 2 bases short, with 11 bases between. The CDR3 DNA sequence: TGTGCCAGCAGGTACACGGGCGGCAATCAGCCCCAGCATTTT. Protein sequence: CASRYTGGNQPQHF.

This chain links TRBV7-9 with TRBJ1-2; D not certain. Trimming cost V 1 base and J 7 bases, with 10 bases left between them. This CDR3 has 13 amino acids. Germline assignment: CDR1 SEHNR and CDR2 FQNEAQ (reference sequence). The CDR3 DNA reads as TGTGCCAGCAGCTTAGTTGGTGTTGGTGGCTACACCTTC. Translated: CASSLVGVGGYTF.

V and J are TRBV5-1 and TRBJ2-5, with 8 bases identical to TRBD1. J lost 5 bases, V lost 4 bases, and 7 bases had no gene match. From germline, CDR1 is SGHRS and CDR2 YFSETQ. The CDR3 loop spans 14 amino acids. The CDR3 DNA is TGCGCCAGCAGCGGTGACAGGGGTTGGGAGACCCAGTACTTC. Protein: CASSGDRGWETQYF.

This chain links TRBV13 with TRBJ2-2; a weak D match, TRBD2 (7 bases). CDR1 is PRHDT, CDR2 FYEKMQ, per germline (reference sequence). Trimming shortened V by 8 bases and J by 3 bases, and 13 bases separated the two germline ends. The CDR3 spans 14 residues. CDR3 nucleotide sequence: TGTGCCAGCTCCCTGGGGGGGCACACCGGGGAGCTGTTTTTT. Its translation: CASSLGGHTGELFF. Full variable domain (remainder filled in from reference TRBV13 and TRBJ2-2): AAGVIQSPRHLIKEKRETATLKCYPIPRHDTVYWYQQGPGQDPQFLISFYEKMQSDKGSIPDRFSAQQFSDYHSELNMSSLELGDSALYFCASSLGGHTGELFFGEGSRLTVL.

This chain joins TRBV5-4 and TRBJ1-1; TRBD1 is a possible D gene (5 bases). The CDR3 loop spans 14 amino acids. Germline CDR1 and CDR2: SGHNT and YYREEE (reference sequence). V lost 3 bases to trimming and J lost 1 base, with 10 bases between them. CDR3 nucleotide sequence: TGTGCCAGCAGCTCCGACAGACCGAACACTGAAGCTTTCTTT. This gives the protein CASSSDRPNTEAFF.

This rearrangement joins TRBV7-9 to TRBJ1-1; 12 bases align to TRBD1. The CDR3 runs 18 residues. Per germline, CDR1 SEHNR and CDR2 FQNEAQ (reference sequence). Unmatched junction bases numbered 13, after V lost 5 bases and J lost 3 bases. The CDR3 DNA is TGTGCCAGCAGCCCGCGCCGGGACAGGGGGCCTAGTGACACTGAAGCTTTCTTT. The encoded protein is CASSPRRDRGPSDTEAFF.

The chain combines TRBV10-3 with TRBJ2-7; possibly TRBD1 for D (5 bases). The CDR3 spans 14 residues. With 2 bases removed from V and 6 bases from J, the gap between germline ends came to 14 bases. Per the germline V gene, CDR1 is ENHRY and CDR2 is SYGVKD. The CDR3 spells CAISEAGMYREQYF. The CDR3 DNA sequence: TGTGCCATCAGTGAGGCAGGGATGTATCGCGAGCAGTACTTC.

The gene calls are TRBV14 and TRBJ2-7, with D uncertain. V was clipped by 4 bases and J by 4 bases, with 11 bases between them. CDR3 length: 13 residues. The V gene's germline CDR1 is SGHDN and CDR2 FVKESK. The CDR3 DNA reads as TGTGCCAGCAGCCCGGCAGGAACTTACGAGCAGTACTTC. It codes for CASSPAGTYEQYF.

The gene calls are TRBV27 and TRBJ2-2; weak D call: TRBD2 (7 bases). The germline V and J ends were trimmed by 3 bases and 0 bases, with 14 bases remaining between them. CDR3 length: 17 amino acids. Per germline, CDR1 MNHEY and CDR2 SMNVEV (reference sequence). CDR3 sequence reads: CASSLWGGHANTGELFF. The DNA of the CDR3 is TGTGCCAGCAGTTTGTGGGGGGGGCACGCGAACACCGGGGAGCTGTTTTTT.

The rearrangement uses TRBV7-2 and TRBJ2-7; no firm D call. Germline V gene lookup returns CDR1 SGHTA and CDR2 FQGNSA. This CDR3 is built from 16 residues. V lost 0 bases, J lost 2 bases, and 14 bases lay in between. The CDR3 bases are TGTGCCAGCAGCTTAGCTTCATCCCCCATGGCCTACGAGCAGTACTTC. It encodes CASSLASSPMAYEQYF. The full variable domain, its missing parts supplied by reference TRBV7-2 and TRBJ2-7, is GAGVSQSPSNKVTEKGKDVELRCDPISGHTALYWYRQSLGQGLEFLIYFQGNSAPDKSGLPSDRFSAERTGGSVSTLTIQRTQQEDSAVYLCASSLASSPMAYEQYFGPGTRLTVT.

This sequence joins TRBV5-1 and TRBJ2-5, with D uncertain. The germline V and J ends were trimmed by 1 base and 2 bases, with 12 bases remaining between them. The CDR3 length is 15 residues. CDR1 is SGHRS, CDR2 YFSETQ, per germline. The CDR3 reads CASSLIPGLQETQYF. The CDR3 DNA follows: TGCGCCAGCAGCTTGATTCCGGGCCTTCAAGAGACCCAGTACTTC.

The gene calls are TRBV14 and TRBJ2-1; D unresolved. Trimming removed 3 bases from V and 13 bases from J, with 4 bases in between. Germline CDR1 and CDR2: SGHDN and FVKESK. This CDR3 spans 9 amino acids. The CDR3 nucleotides are TGTGCCAGCAGCCAGAGCCAGTTCTTC. This translates into CASSQSQFF.

The V gene is TRBV10-3, the J gene TRBJ1-2; 8 bases fit TRBD1. Germline trimming cut 7 bases from V and 5 bases from J; bases unmatched to any gene: 12. This CDR3 comprises 15 residues. The germline V gene encodes CDR1 ENHRY and CDR2 SYGVKD. Here the CDR3 DNA reads TGTGCCATCAAGGAAAACCGCGACAGGGGTTATGGCTACACCTTC. It yields the protein CAIKENRDRGYGYTF.

V usage is TRBV27 and J usage is TRBJ1-6; 7 positions agree with TRBD1. The CDR3 contains 14 residues. V was clipped by 5 bases and J by 7 bases; unmatched bases: 5. From germline, CDR1 is MNHEY and CDR2 SMNVEV (reference sequence). The CDR3 coding sequence is TGTGCCAGCAGTACCAGGGGGTACAATTCACCCCTCCACTTT. Its protein is CASSTRGYNSPLHF.

This sequence joins TRBV2 and TRBJ2-4, with D possibly matching TRBD1 (6 bases). Germline lookup yields CDR1 SNHLY and CDR2 FYNNEI. The V end was cut by 6 bases, the J end by 0 bases, with 15 bases between. This CDR3 comprises 16 residues. The CDR3 DNA is TGTGCCAGCAGCCCCGACTCAGGGGTAGCCAAAAACATTCAGTACTTC. Protein: CASSPDSGVAKNIQYF.

This clone was seen a few times. The chain has TRBV29-1 and TRBJ1-2; D might be TRBD1 (5 bases). The CDR3 runs 11 residues. V lost 8 bases and J lost 4, with 11 bases in between. The germline CDR1 and CDR2 sequences are SQVTM and ANQGSEA. The CDR3 DNA is TGCAGCACGGACACTACCTATGGCTACACCTTC. Protein: CSTDTTYGYTF.

Here the CDR3 reads CASSRGTNSYNEQFF. Here the CDR3 DNA reads TGTGCCAGCAGCCGAGGGACTAACTCCTACAATGAGCAGTTCTTC. The rearrangement joins TRBV7-2 to TRBJ2-1; the match to TRBD2 covers 7 bases. CDR3 length equals 15 residues. Germline CDR1 is SGHTA and CDR2 is FQGNSA. The ends lost 5 bases at V and 0 bases at J; junction bases unmatched: 4.

The V call is TRBV5-1, the J call TRBJ1-6; TRBD1 matches 10 bases. V was pared by 2 bases and J by 8 bases, with 13 bases of the junction left unmatched. The germline V gene has CDR1 SGHRS and CDR2 YFSETQ. This CDR3 has 18 amino acids. CDR3 DNA sequence: TGCGCCAGCAGCTTTCTTTTCGGCCCCGGACAGGGGGATTCACCCCTCCACTTT. Translation gives CASSFLFGPGQGDSPLHF.

The gene calls are TRBV6-5 and TRBJ2-3; 8 bases align to TRBD2. Losses at the gene ends were 6 bases for V and 2 bases for J; bases not matched to a gene: 4. Germline CDR1 MNHEY, CDR2 SVGAGI. CDR3 size: 14 residues. The CDR3 loop is CASSPTSDTDTQYF. The CDR3 nucleotides read TGTGCCAGCAGCCCGACTAGCGACACAGATACGCAGTATTTT.

V is TRBV19 and J is TRBJ1-1; D is ambiguous. Trimming removed 6 bases from V and 1 base from J, with 12 bases in between. Germline V CDR1 and CDR2: LNHDA, SQIVND (reference sequence). The CDR3 extends over 14 amino acids. Here the CDR3 reads CASSPMRANTEAFF. The CDR3 coding sequence is TGTGCCAGTAGCCCGATGAGAGCGAACACTGAAGCTTTCTTT. The whole variable domain, filled in from reference TRBV19 and TRBJ1-1, reads DGGITQSPKYLFRKEGQNVTLSCEQNLNHDAMYWYRQDPGQGLRLIYYSQIVNDFQKGDIAEGYSVSREKKESFPLTVTSAQKNPTAFYLCASSPMRANTEAFFGQGTRLTVV.

The genes are TRBV29-1 and TRBJ1-3, with a possible D match to TRBD1 (6 bases). Germline-derived CDR1 and CDR2 are SQVTM and ANQGSEA. Between the trimmed V and J ends, which lost 6 bases and 0 bases, there was a span of 12 bases. The CDR3 is made up of 14 amino acids. Here the CDR3 DNA reads TGCAGCGTACTACAGGGCTACTCTGGAAACACCATATATTTT. Amino acid sequence: CSVLQGYSGNTIYF.

The chain links TRBV4-1 to TRBJ1-2; the match to TRBD1 covers 10 bases. CDR3 length equals 15 residues. CDR1 is MGHRA, CDR2 YSYEKL, per germline. Trimming removed 4 bases from V and 5 bases from J; junction bases left unmatched: 7. The CDR3 protein is CASSLNRGQGYGYTF. The CDR3 DNA is TGCGCCAGCAGCCTTAACAGGGGACAGGGGTATGGCTACACCTTC.

This chain uses TRBV19 with TRBJ2-5; a weak D match, TRBD1 (5 bases). This CDR3 has 14 amino acids. Germline V gives CDR1 LNHDA, CDR2 SQIVND (reference sequence). Trimming shortened V by 5 bases and J by 1 base, and 11 bases separated the two germline ends. The CDR3 loop reads CASSLQGTQETQYF. The CDR3 DNA sequence: TGTGCCAGTAGTCTCCAGGGTACCCAAGAGACCCAGTACTTC.

V usage is TRBV7-6 and J usage is TRBJ1-1; 7 bases map to TRBD1. CDR1 is SGHVS and CDR2 is FNYEAQ in the germline V gene. This CDR3 comprises 12 residues. The V segment lost 3 bases and the J segment 10 bases; nucleotides outside the gene matches: 5. The CDR3 sequence is CASSFGQAPAFF. The DNA of the CDR3 is TGTGCCAGCAGCTTTGGACAGGCCCCAGCTTTCTTT. The full variable domain, with the rest looked up from reference TRBV7-6 and TRBJ1-1, is GAGVSQSPRYKVTKRGQDVALRCDPISGHVSLYWYRQALGQGPEFLTYFNYEAQQDKSGLPNDRFSAERPEGSISTLTIQRTEQRDSAMYRCASSFGQAPAFFGQGTRLTVV.

CDR3 sequence reads: CSVEIFLAGEYNEQFF. CDR3 nucleotide sequence: TGCAGCGTTGAGATATTCCTAGCGGGAGAGTACAATGAGCAGTTCTTC. The chain uses TRBV29-1 and TRBJ2-1; 10 positions match TRBD2. V shed 3 bases and J 4 bases; nucleotides not matched to a gene: 9. CDR1 is SQVTM and CDR2 is ANQGSEA in the germline V gene. The CDR3 length is 16 residues.